This T cell receptor (beta chain) was identified in a study of T cell changes during pregnancy in multiple sclerosis. The CDR3 totals 16 residues. The V and J ends lost 5 bases and 6 bases, in that order; junction bases with no gene match: 10. Germline V lookup: CDR1 SNHLY, CDR2 FYNNEI. TCRdb's table, derived via immunoSEQ multiplex PCR, lists solely in-frame clones and lacks some. In the table there are about 67,000 clones, over 80% of which are singletons. This clonotype was sampled from a female donor in good health, enrolled as a control in a pregnancy study. The sequenced sample was peripheral blood, obtained in the second trimester of pregnancy. V and J are TRBV2 and TRBJ1-6; TRBD1 agrees at 7 bases. The CDR3 DNA reads as TGTGCCAGCAGTAAAGATTGGGACAGACGTAATTCACCCCTCCACTTT. Translation: CASSKDWDRRNSPLHF.